What follows are 26 T cell receptor beta chains derived from one specimen sequenced in a study of T-cell memory formation after mild COVID-19. TCRdb redid the calling of the 5' RACE reads with MiXCR, one entry per CDR3 protein. The sample lists approximately 560,000 distinct CDR3 sequences, approximately 15% occurring once. Sequencing used PBMCs or a T cell subset sorted from them (not recorded which). The receptor source for this set is an adult woman who had mild COVID-19 (a few samples of this study predate the infection). Cell type and time point are not known.

This rearrangement joins TRBV20-1 to TRBJ2-2; the match to TRBD2 covers 12 bases. This CDR3 has 15 amino acids. Germline-derived CDR1 and CDR2 are DFQATT and SNEGSKA (reference sequence). The V gene end was trimmed by 1 base and the J gene end by 7 bases; junction bases not matched to a gene: 4. In DNA, the CDR3 is TGCAGTGCTAGAGGGACTAGCGGGATTAACGGGGAGCTGTTTTTT. Translated, it gives CSARGTSGINGELFF.

This clonotype has ten or more counts. The chain combines TRBV7-8 with TRBJ2-3, with 10 bases matching TRBD2. The CDR3 contains 15 residues. Germline CDR1 SGHVS, CDR2 FQNEAQ. The trim removed 5 bases at V and 2 bases at J, leaving 4 bases unmatched. CDR3 protein: CASSQGLAATDTQYF. CDR3 in DNA: TGTGCCAGCAGCCAAGGACTAGCGGCCACAGATACGCAGTATTTT.

Comment on this clonotype: Germline and junction disagree at one end, which may indicate a read error. The chain uses TRBV24-1 and TRBJ1-4; 8 bases align to TRBD1. Germline CDR1 KGHDR, CDR2 SFDVKD. This CDR3 is 14 amino acids long. CDR3 DNA: TGCTCCAACAGGGGGGAGAAAACTAATGAAAAACTGTTTTTT. This gives the protein CSNRGEKTNEKLFF.

This clonotype was observed many times. The genes are TRBV19 and TRBJ1-2; no clear D gene. Germline CDR1 and CDR2: LNHDA and SQIVND (reference sequence). There are 12 residues in the CDR3. Trimming cost V 4 bases and J 8 bases, with 11 bases left between them. CDR3 residues: CASSRATGGYTF. DNA for the CDR3: TGTGCCAGTAGTAGGGCAACGGGAGGCTACACCTTC.

The CDR3 DNA reads TGTGCCAGCAGCCCCCTTGGAGGCTATGGCTACACCTTC. This sequence encodes CASSPLGGYGYTF. V gene TRBV6-2 or TRBV6-3 combines with J gene TRBJ1-2; no clear D gene. The CDR3 sequence is 13 residues long. The V end was cut by 6 bases, the J end by 4 bases, with 12 bases between. Germline assignment: CDR1 MNHEY and CDR2 SVGEGT.

The rearrangement links TRBV15 to TRBJ1-1; 10 bases are a match to TRBD1. The germline V gene encodes CDR1 LNHNV and CDR2 YYDKDF (reference sequence). CDR3 length equals 15 residues. V was pared by 5 bases and J by 7 bases, with 10 bases of the junction left unmatched. CDR3 DNA sequence: TGTGCCACCAGCGGTCTTGGGGGACAGGGGAATGAAGCTTTCTTT. Translated, it gives CATSGLGGQGNEAFF.

This clonotype has a handful of counts. This chain connects TRBV7-9 to TRBJ2-5; 8 nucleotides align to TRBD2. CDR1 is SEHNR and CDR2 is FQNEAQ in the germline V gene (reference sequence). The V and J ends lost 5 bases and 1 base, in that order; junction bases with no gene match: 3. This CDR3 contains 14 residues. CDR3 DNA: TGTGCCAGCAGCGCAGCGGGGGTCCAAGAGACCCAGTACTTC. Translating gives CASSAAGVQETQYF.

A few counts support this clonotype. V gene TRBV6-5 combines with J gene TRBJ1-5, with D unresolved. V lost 2 bases and J 8 bases, leaving 16 bases between the germline ends. This CDR3 comprises 15 residues. Looked up from germline, CDR1 is MNHEY and CDR2 is SVGAGI. The CDR3 region has the DNA TGTGCCAGCAGTTACGATCCCCGGGGTGGGGAGCCCCAGCATTTT. This gives the protein CASSYDPRGGEPQHF.

A few counts support this clonotype. The V and J genes are TRBV9 and TRBJ2-3; 11 bases are shared with TRBD2. CDR1 SGDLS and CDR2 YYNGEE come from the germline V gene. V dropped 3 bases and J dropped 5; count of bases not matched to a gene: 8. The CDR3 covers 16 residues. In DNA form, the CDR3 reads TGTGCCAGCAGCGCCCCTAGCGGGGGGCACAAAGATACGCAGTATTTT. Translation: CASSAPSGGHKDTQYF. The entire variable domain, with the rest obtained from reference TRBV9 and TRBJ2-3, is as follows: DSGVTQTPKHLITATGQRVTLRCSPRSGDLSVYWYQQSLDQGLQFLIQYYNGEERAKGNILERFSAQQFPDLHSELNLSSLELGDSALYFCASSAPSGGHKDTQYFGPGTRLTVL.

This clonotype was recorded a few times. The chain carries TRBV2 and TRBJ1-5, with 7 bases fitting TRBD1. Germline lookup yields CDR1 SNHLY and CDR2 FYNNEI. V gave up 7 bases and J gave up 0 bases; unmatched junction bases: 12. The CDR3 consists of 17 residues. CDR3 protein: CASTSGLGQYSNQPQHF. The CDR3 DNA is TGTGCCAGCACCTCGGGGCTGGGACAGTATAGCAATCAGCCCCAGCATTTT. Based on the CDR3 plus reference TRBV2 and TRBJ1-5, the full variable domain is EPEVTQTPSHQVTQMGQEVILRCVPISNHLYFYWYRQILGQKVEFLVSFYNNEISEKSEIFDDQFSVERPDGSNFTLKIRSTKLEDSAMYFCASTSGLGQYSNQPQHFGDGTRLSIL.

This clonotype occurred a few times. The chain links TRBV4-2 to TRBJ2-7, with unresolved D. Germline CDR1 reads LGHNA; CDR2 reads YNFKEQ. The CDR3 loop spans 14 amino acids. V gave up 0 bases and J gave up 9 bases, with 15 bases separating them. The CDR3: CASSQDRSPAWQYF. The CDR3 DNA is TGTGCCAGCAGCCAAGATCGTTCGCCGGCGTGGCAGTACTTC.

This clonotype was seen a single time. The rearrangement links TRBV27 to TRBJ2-3; 9 bases map to TRBD2. V lost 0 bases, J lost 6 bases, and 7 bases stayed unmatched. Germline-derived CDR1 and CDR2 are MNHEY and SMNVEV (reference sequence). The CDR3 spans 16 residues. The CDR3 sequence: CASSLSAGGPWDTQYF. CDR3 sequence (DNA): TGTGCCAGCAGTTTATCTGCGGGAGGGCCCTGGGATACGCAGTATTTT.

V is TRBV19 and J is TRBJ2-1; TRBD1 aligns across 7 bases. Trimming took 6 bases from V and 1 from J; bases not matched to a gene: 6. The germline CDR1 and CDR2 sequences are LNHDA and SQIVND (reference sequence). This CDR3 has 15 amino acids. CDR3 DNA sequence: TGTGCCAGTAGGTGGGCAGGGGGATCCTACAATGAGCAGTTCTTC. Translated: CASRWAGGSYNEQFF.

This rearrangement joins TRBV29-1 to TRBJ1-1; D unresolved. Germline values: CDR1 SQVTM, CDR2 ANQGSEA. CDR3 length: 16 residues. V dropped 7 bases and J dropped 2 bases, with 23 bases sitting between them. CDR3 region: CSAMARGGTGNTEAFF. In nucleotides, the CDR3 is TGCAGCGCGATGGCCCGAGGCGGCACGGGTAACACTGAAGCTTTCTTT. The complete variable domain, with remaining parts taken from reference TRBV29-1 and TRBJ1-1, reads SAVISQKPSRDICQRGTSLTIQCQVDSQVTMMFWYRQQPGQSLTLIATANQGSEATYESGFVIDKFPISRPNLTFSTLTVSNMSPEDSSIYLCSAMARGGTGNTEAFFGQGTRLTVV.

This clonotype was observed many times. The V call is TRBV19, the J call TRBJ2-3, with TRBD2 matching 8 bases. Per the germline V gene, CDR1 is LNHDA and CDR2 is SQIVND (reference sequence). The length of the CDR3 is 20 residues. Trimming removed 5 bases from V and 3 bases from J; junction bases left unmatched: 22. CDR3: CASSFPFQGKLTSETDTQYF. The CDR3, as DNA: TGTGCCAGTAGTTTCCCTTTTCAGGGGAAGCTGACTAGCGAAACAGATACGCAGTATTTT.

The DNA of the CDR3 is TGTGCCAGCGACGGACAGGGGACGAACACTGAAGCTTTCTTT. Protein: CASDGQGTNTEAFF. The V call is TRBV6-1, the J call TRBJ1-1; TRBD1 matches at 9 bases. The CDR3 is made up of 14 amino acids. Germline V gene data show CDR1 as MNHNS and CDR2 as SASEGT. V was clipped by 8 bases and J by 1 base; unmatched bases: 5.

This clonotype was detected only a few times. This sequence joins TRBV7-6 and TRBJ2-1, with TRBD1 identical over 9 bases. V was pared by 0 bases and J by 8 bases, with 8 bases of the junction left unmatched. Looked up from germline, CDR1 is SGHVS and CDR2 is FNYEAQ. This CDR3 spans 16 amino acids. The CDR3, as DNA: TGTGCCAGCAGCTTAGCACAGGGGGCCGCTGAGGATGAGCAGTTCTTC. Protein product: CASSLAQGAAEDEQFF.

This clonotype was detected a few times. The chain has TRBV7-8 and TRBJ2-2; no definite D call. This CDR3 spans 16 amino acids. From germline, CDR1 is SGHVS and CDR2 FQNEAQ. V gave up 2 bases and J gave up 2 bases, with 12 bases separating them. The CDR3 region has the DNA TGTGCCAGCAGCTTATCCCAGGTCCTCAACACCGGGGAGCTGTTTTTT. Translating gives CASSLSQVLNTGELFF.

There are a few counts of this clonotype. V usage is TRBV10-3 and J usage is TRBJ1-5; no clear D. The V gene lost 0 bases and the J gene lost 6 bases, with 15 bases spanning the gap. The CDR3 runs to 16 residues. The V gene's germline CDR1 is ENHRY and CDR2 SYGVKD. CDR3 DNA: TGTGCCATCAGTGAGTCTGGGAAGAGGGAACCTCAGCCCCAGCATTTT. It is translated as CAISESGKREPQPQHF.

The V and J genes are TRBV6-5 and TRBJ1-1, with 8 bases aligning to TRBD1. The CDR3 contains 15 residues. J gave up 5 bases and V 6 bases, and 11 bases lay outside the gene matches. The V gene's germline CDR1 is MNHEY and CDR2 SVGAGI. CDR3 sequence: CASRKTGQGNTEAFF. The CDR3 DNA follows: TGTGCCAGCAGAAAGACCGGACAGGGAAATACTGAAGCTTTCTTT.

The chain couples TRBV4-1 to TRBJ2-7; TRBD1 might be the D (6 bases). Germline V CDR1 and CDR2: MGHRA, YSYEKL. The CDR3 is made up of 14 amino acids. Between the trimmed V and J ends, which lost 3 bases and 2 bases, there was a span of 11 bases. This chain's CDR3 is CASSHHDRPYEQYF. The CDR3 DNA sequence: TGCGCCAGCAGCCACCACGACAGGCCCTACGAGCAGTACTTC.

This clonotype turned up a few times. The rearrangement uses TRBV7-6 and TRBJ2-5; 7 nucleotides agree with TRBD1. Germline CDR1 and CDR2: SGHVS and FNYEAQ. V shed 5 bases and J 3 bases; nucleotides not matched to a gene: 9. The CDR3 extends over 15 amino acids. In nucleotides, the CDR3 is TGTGCCAGCAGCGCCGCCGGGACAGAAAAAGAGACCCAGTACTTC. Amino acid sequence: CASSAAGTEKETQYF.

The chain uses TRBV20-1 and TRBJ1-5; the D gene is possibly TRBD1 (6 bases). Per the germline V gene, CDR1 is DFQATT and CDR2 is SNEGSKA (reference sequence). This CDR3 has 15 amino acids. CDR3 nucleotide sequence: TGCAGCACGCGGACAGCGAAGGGTAGCAATCAGCCCCAGCATTTT. Its translation is CSTRTAKGSNQPQHF.

This clonotype was counted a few times. The chain uses TRBV7-6 and TRBJ2-5; 9 bases match TRBD1. This CDR3 has 15 amino acids. V was clipped by 6 bases and J by 5 bases; unmatched bases: 10. Germline V CDR1 and CDR2: SGHVS, FNYEAQ. CDR3 bases: TGTGCCAGCAGTTCAACAGGGGGCGAATGGGAGACCCAGTACTTC. Residues: CASSSTGGEWETQYF. The whole variable domain, remainder taken from reference TRBV7-6 and TRBJ2-5, is GAGVSQSPRYKVTKRGQDVALRCDPISGHVSLYWYRQALGQGPEFLTYFNYEAQQDKSGLPNDRFSAERPEGSISTLTIQRTEQRDSAMYRCASSSTGGEWETQYFGPGTRLLVL.

This clonotype was seen only a few times. The rearrangement uses TRBV5-1 and TRBJ2-5; 11 nucleotides align to TRBD2. Per germline, CDR1 SGHRS and CDR2 YFSETQ. The CDR3 is made up of 16 amino acids. Trimming at V came to 4 bases and at J to 4 bases, leaving 9 bases not matched to a gene. As DNA, the CDR3 is TGCGCCAGCAGCCCGAGTCCCGGGACTAGCGGAGAGACCCAGTACTTC. Translation: CASSPSPGTSGETQYF. The full variable domain, completed using reference TRBV5-1 and TRBJ2-5, is KAGVTQTPRYLIKTRGQQVTLSCSPISGHRSVSWYQQTPGQGLQFLFEYFSETQRNKGNFPGRFSGRQFSNSRSEMNVSTLELGDSALYLCASSPSPGTSGETQYFGPGTRLLVL.

This chain joins TRBV6-2 or TRBV6-3 and TRBJ2-7; 12 bases match TRBD2. Germline V lookup: CDR1 MNHEY, CDR2 SVGEGT. Unmatched junction bases numbered 6, after V lost 4 bases and J lost 5 bases. This CDR3 contains 15 residues. CDR3: CASSSSGRAVHEQYF. The CDR3, as DNA: TGTGCCAGCAGTTCTAGCGGGAGGGCCGTCCACGAGCAGTACTTC.